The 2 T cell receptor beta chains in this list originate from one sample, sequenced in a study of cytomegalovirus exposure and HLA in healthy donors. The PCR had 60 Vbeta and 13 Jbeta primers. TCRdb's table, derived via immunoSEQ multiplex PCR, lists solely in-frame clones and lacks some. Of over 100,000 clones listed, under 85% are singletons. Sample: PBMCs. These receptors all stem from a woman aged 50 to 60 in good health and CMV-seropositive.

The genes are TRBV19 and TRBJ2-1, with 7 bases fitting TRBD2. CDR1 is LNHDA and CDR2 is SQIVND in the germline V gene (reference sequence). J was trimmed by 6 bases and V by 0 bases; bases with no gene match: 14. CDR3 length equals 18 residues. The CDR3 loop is CASSIDPLREGPSNEQFF. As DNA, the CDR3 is TGTGCCAGTAGTATAGATCCCCTCAGGGAGGGCCCCTCCAATGAGCAGTTCTTC.

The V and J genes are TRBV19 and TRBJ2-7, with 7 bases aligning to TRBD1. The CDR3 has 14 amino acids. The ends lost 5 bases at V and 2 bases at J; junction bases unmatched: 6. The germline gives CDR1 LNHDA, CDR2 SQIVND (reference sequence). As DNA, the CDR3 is TGTGCCAGTAGTGCCGGGACAGCCGCCTACGAGCAGTACTTC. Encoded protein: CASSAGTAAYEQYF.